This T cell receptor beta chain emerged from a study of OX40 agonist ivuxolimab in advanced cancers. On the study more broadly: With ivuxolimab, an agonistic anti-OX40 (CD134) antibody, patients were treated. At 82.7% male, the cohort had a mean age of roughly 60 years, ranging from about 23 to 79.

Clones were read by immunoSEQ multiplex PCR, and TCRdb kept only the in-frame ones, dropping some. This table has about 32,000 clones, roughly 79% appearing once. CDR1 is SGHVS, CDR2 FNYEAQ, per germline. There are 17 residues in the CDR3. V shed 1 base and J 7 bases; nucleotides not matched to a gene: 9. Overall study findings and caveats: Dose levels from 0.1 to 3.0 mg/kg saw CD4+ and CD8+ blood T cells expand clonally by week 6. The study found among the lowest clonal expansion in partial responders at 0.1-3.0 mg/kg.

With respect to this clone: Its antigen is not known.

The receptor was derived from an adult with an advanced solid tumor such as melanoma, head and neck, liver or kidney cancer. This sequence joins TRBV7-6 and TRBJ2-1, with 11 nucleotides matching TRBD2. The specimen was CD4+ or CD8+ T cells sorted from blood, collected in a trial of the OX40 agonist ivuxolimab. The CDR3 DNA follows: TGTGCCAGCAGCTTAGTGGGTAGCGGGAGGGTCCTTAATGAGCAGTTCTTC. Encoded protein: CASSLVGSGRVLNEQFF.